What follows is one T cell receptor (beta chain) and its context. Its antigen is not identified. Method: immunoSEQ multiplex PCR; TCRdb's copy keeps in-frame clones and lacks some. The table includes some 150,000 clones, around 84% detected once. V shed 6 bases and J shed 0 bases, with 12 bases lying between them. This CDR3 comprises 15 residues. In germline, CDR1 is SNHLY, CDR2 FYNNEI. This sample stems from a study of cytomegalovirus exposure and HLA in healthy donors. Study-wide background: The same platform used for the 650 to 700 first-cohort repertoires was also used for the 90 to 150 validation repertoires, as a later analysis reported. Study-wide results and limits: Whilst most TCR sequences proved rare, a subset of public TCRs occurred across many donors. Published work reported that the classifier diagnosed cytomegalovirus status with high specificity and sensitivity.

This chain uses TRBV2 with TRBJ1-5, with D perhaps matching TRBD1 (5 bases). This TCR was recovered from a human donor in good health. Sequencing used PBMCs. The CDR3 spells CASSENRNSNQPQHF. CDR3 nucleotide sequence: TGTGCCAGCAGCGAGAACAGGAATAGCAATCAGCCCCAGCATTTT.